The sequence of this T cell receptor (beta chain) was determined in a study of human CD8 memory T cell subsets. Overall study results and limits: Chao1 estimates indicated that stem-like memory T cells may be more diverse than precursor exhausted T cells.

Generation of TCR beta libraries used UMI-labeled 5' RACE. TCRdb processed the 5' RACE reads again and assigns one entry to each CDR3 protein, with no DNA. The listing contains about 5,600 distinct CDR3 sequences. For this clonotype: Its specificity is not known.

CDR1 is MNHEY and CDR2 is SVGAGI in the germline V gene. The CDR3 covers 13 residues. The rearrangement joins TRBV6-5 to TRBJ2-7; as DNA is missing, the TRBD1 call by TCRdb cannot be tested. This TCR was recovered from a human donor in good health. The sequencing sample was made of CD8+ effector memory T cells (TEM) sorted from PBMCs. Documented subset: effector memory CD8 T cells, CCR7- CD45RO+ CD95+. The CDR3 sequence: CAPPRVDTDEQYF.